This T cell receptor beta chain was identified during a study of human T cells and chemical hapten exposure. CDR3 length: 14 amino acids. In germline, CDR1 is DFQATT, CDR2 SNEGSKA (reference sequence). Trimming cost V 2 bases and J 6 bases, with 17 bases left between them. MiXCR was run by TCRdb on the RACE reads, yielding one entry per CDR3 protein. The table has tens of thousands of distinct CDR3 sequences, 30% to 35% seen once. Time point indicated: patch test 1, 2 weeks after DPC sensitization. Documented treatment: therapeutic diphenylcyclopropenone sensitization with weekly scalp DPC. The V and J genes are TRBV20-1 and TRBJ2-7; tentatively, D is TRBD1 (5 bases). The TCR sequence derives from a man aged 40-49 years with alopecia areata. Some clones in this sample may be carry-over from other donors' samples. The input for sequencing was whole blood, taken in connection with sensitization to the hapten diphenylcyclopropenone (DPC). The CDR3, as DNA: TGCAGTGCTAGACCCGACAGAGAGATTTTCGAGCAGTACTTC. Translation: CSARPDREIFEQYF.